The clone carrying this T cell receptor beta chain showed up just a few times. Its target is not known. Carried by the TCR beta cDNA libraries were unique molecular identifiers. Out of 1 to 10 million T cells, some 500,000 cDNA molecules were generated. Each CDR3 protein is one row after TCRdb ran MiXCR on the PCR reads. This table holds roughly 800,000 distinct CDR3 sequences, under 60% found once. The data stem from a study of post-analysis software for immune sequencing data. Study-level information: In terms of disease course, relapsing-remitting, secondary progressive and progressive-relapsing multiple sclerosis were included. Points from the study as a whole: When the samples were clustered directly with F measure, those that had been prepared in the same batch showed strong co-clustering. Relative to controls, patients had several TRBV segments at higher frequency, with TRBV5-6, TRBV5-1 and TRBV20-1 among these. Versus controls, multiple sclerosis patients showed significantly lower diversity (normalized Chao1).

The germline V and J ends were trimmed by 5 bases and 2 bases, with 11 bases remaining between them. The CDR3 loop spans 14 amino acids. The germline gives CDR1 LGHDT, CDR2 YNNKEL (reference sequence). The specimen sequenced was blood. The rearrangement links TRBV3-1 to TRBJ2-3; D may be TRBD1 (6 bases). The TCR comes from a girl aged 10 to 17 with multiple sclerosis. The CDR3 DNA is TGTGCCAGCAGCTCTCGGACAGCCACAGATACGCAGTATTTT. Translation gives CASSSRTATDTQYF.